The clone carrying this TCR beta chain occurred a few times. The antigen is not known. This sample was taken from a study of Tregs in tolerant kidney transplant recipients. Recipients received nonmyeloablative bone marrow transplants from related graft donors, with transient mixed chimerism. Measured with immunoSEQ multiplex PCR; TCRdb has only the in-frame clones, and not every one. Of 45,000 or so clones in the sample, about 92% were seen once. Whole-study findings and limits: Some patients' samples used different primers over time, so nucleotide sequences weren't comparable. No direct test of biological reproducibility was done here.

CDR3 size: 15 residues. V was pared by 2 bases and J by 5 bases, with 9 bases of the junction left unmatched. Germline assignment: CDR1 GTSNPN and CDR2 SVGIG (reference sequence). This specimen consisted of CD8+ T cells from blood (PBMCs), obtained 12 months after the transplant. This chain links TRBV30 with TRBJ2-3; 8 bases fit TRBD1. The receptor was derived from a human patient who received a combined kidney and bone marrow transplant. Among the T cells, some may be from the graft donor. In nucleotides, the CDR3 is TGTGCCTGGAGTAAGGGACAGGCTTCATTAGATACGCAGTATTTT. Amino acids: CAWSKGQASLDTQYF.